This T cell receptor beta chain came from a study of identical twins' blood T cells (dated by TCRdb to 2013 to 2014). Describing the broader study: The 12 libraries, six for the alpha chain and six for the beta chain, together yielded around 51 million Illumina reads. Using next-generation sequencing, the study compared the TCR alpha and beta chain repertoires of three pairs of monozygous twins to assess how genetics influences repertoire formation. What the authors observed across the whole study: V gene usage, even among non-selected out-of-frame TCRbeta clonotypes, was reported to be markedly more similar within twin pairs than between unrelated donors. The number of shared CDR3 clonotypes between two donors was mainly determined by the product of their cloneset sizes, and twins did not clearly deviate from this trend. Among the most abundant TCRbeta clonotypes, every donor shared more CDR3 sequences with her own twin than with unrelated donors. Independent studies were stated to be required to validate the proposed role of the TCRalpha J segment in MHC recognition during thymic selection. Environmental influences could not be excluded as an explanation for twin similarity, since twins were reared together.

The receptor library was made with 5' RACE. The reads were generated on an Illumina Genome Analyzer IIx. The RNA-based TCR cDNA libraries were made using a previously described protocol that was modified in several ways. To prevent cross-contamination, barcodes specific to each sample were added to both ends of every TCR cDNA library during cDNA synthesis and amplification. The authors' pipeline ran thus. Each individual had between about 85,000 and nearly 500,000 identified clonotypes, and each library contained roughly 2 to 3.6 million CDR3-containing reads. Reads carrying improper barcode index combinations were removed, after which the MiTCR software was used to build a cloneset for each library. While assembling CDR3 clonotypes, MiTCR filtered or rescued low-quality reads and corrected PCR and sequencing errors. Artificial out-of-frame clonotypes were mapped to in-frame sequences, with one indel allowed in the CDR3, and then removed. Similarity in V and J gene usage between donors was calculated as the Jensen-Shannon divergence divided by the mean entropy. TCRdb trimmed the raw reads at Q25, called clones with MiXCR and kept productive beta chains. Records with the same CDR3 protein are collapsed into one entry carrying the most frequent genes and DNA. Clone size and V and J calls follow TCRdb, not the original study. Recorded for this sample are 350,000 to 400,000 distinct CDR3 sequences; about 28% of them occurred a single time. Of the sample, 6.1% is held by the ten largest clones.

As regards this clonotype: It lacks a known antigen. No much larger clone is present one base from it, and per-base qualities are unavailable.

V is clipped by 6 bases and J by 5 bases, and the sequence between their germline boundaries is 10 bases long. The CDR3, cysteine through phenylalanine, is 12 amino acids long. Only the CDR3 DNA stays, 36 bases, in frame from base 1. According to the germline V gene (reference sequence), CDR1 reads MNHNY and CDR2 reads SVGAGI. Donors were six healthy women forming three monozygous twin pairs. All three twin pairs had been reared together, and it was thought likely that the same infectious agents and vaccines had been met by these twin pairs. TCR cDNA libraries were prepared from RNA that was isolated from peripheral blood mononuclear cells.

The specimen was PBMCs. The clonotype was recovered from a woman aged 18 to 55 in good health. The V and J genes are TRBV6-6 and TRBJ1-2; the D segment cannot be called with confidence. The CDR3 region has the sequence CASRPFPYGYTF. The DNA sequence reads TGTGCCAGCAGACCATTCCCATATGGCTACACCTTC.